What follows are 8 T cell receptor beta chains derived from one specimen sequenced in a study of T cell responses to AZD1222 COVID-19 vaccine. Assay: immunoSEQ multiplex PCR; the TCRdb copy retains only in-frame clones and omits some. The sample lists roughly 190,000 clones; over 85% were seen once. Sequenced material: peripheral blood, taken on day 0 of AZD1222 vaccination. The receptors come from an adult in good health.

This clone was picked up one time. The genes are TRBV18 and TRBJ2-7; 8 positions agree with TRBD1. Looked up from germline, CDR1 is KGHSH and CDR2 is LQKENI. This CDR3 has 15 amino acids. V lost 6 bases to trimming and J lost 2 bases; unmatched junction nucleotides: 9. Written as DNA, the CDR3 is TGTGCCAGCTCCCCGGGGGACAGGTCCACCTACGAGCAGTACTTC. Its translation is CASSPGDRSTYEQYF.

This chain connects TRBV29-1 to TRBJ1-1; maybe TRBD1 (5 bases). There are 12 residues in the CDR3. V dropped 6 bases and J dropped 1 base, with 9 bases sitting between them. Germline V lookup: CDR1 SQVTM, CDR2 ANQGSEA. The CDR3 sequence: CSVRQTNTEAFF. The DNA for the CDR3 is TGCAGCGTGAGACAGACGAACACTGAAGCTTTCTTT.

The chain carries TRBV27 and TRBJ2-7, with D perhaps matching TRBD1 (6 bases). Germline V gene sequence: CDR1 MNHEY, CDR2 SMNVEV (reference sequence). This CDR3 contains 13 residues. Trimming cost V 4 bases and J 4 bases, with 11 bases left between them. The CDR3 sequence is CASSSIQGYEQYF. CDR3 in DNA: TGTGCCAGCAGTTCTATACAGGGATACGAGCAGTACTTC.

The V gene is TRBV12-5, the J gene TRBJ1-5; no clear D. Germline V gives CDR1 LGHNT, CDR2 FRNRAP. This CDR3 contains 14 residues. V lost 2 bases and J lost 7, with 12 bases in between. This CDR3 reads CASGLKGSHQPQHF. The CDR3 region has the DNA TGTGCTAGTGGTTTGAAGGGTTCCCACCAGCCCCAGCATTTT.

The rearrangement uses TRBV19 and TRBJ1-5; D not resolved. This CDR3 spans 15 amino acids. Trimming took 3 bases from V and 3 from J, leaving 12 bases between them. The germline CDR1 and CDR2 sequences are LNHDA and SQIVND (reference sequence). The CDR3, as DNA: TGTGCCAGTAGTATGGTCCTGAGGAACAATCAGCCCCAGCATTTT. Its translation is CASSMVLRNNQPQHF.

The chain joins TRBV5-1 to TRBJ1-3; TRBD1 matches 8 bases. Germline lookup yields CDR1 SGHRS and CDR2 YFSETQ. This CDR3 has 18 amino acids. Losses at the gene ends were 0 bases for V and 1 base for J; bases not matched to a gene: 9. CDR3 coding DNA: TGCGCCAGCAGCTTGGGATGGACAGGGTCTGGATCTGGAAACACCATATATTTT. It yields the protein CASSLGWTGSGSGNTIYF.

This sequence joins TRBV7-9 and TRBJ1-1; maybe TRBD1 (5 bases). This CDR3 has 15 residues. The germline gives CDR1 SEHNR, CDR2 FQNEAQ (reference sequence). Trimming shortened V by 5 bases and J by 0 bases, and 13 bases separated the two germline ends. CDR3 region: CASSDARDLNTEAFF. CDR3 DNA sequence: TGTGCCAGCAGCGACGCCCGGGACCTGAACACTGAAGCTTTCTTT.

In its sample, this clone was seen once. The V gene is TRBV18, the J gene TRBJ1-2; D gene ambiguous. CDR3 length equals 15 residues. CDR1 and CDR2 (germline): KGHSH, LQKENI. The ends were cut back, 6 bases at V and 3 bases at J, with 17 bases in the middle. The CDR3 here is CASSLIWGNDYGYTF. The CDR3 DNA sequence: TGTGCCAGCTCCCTCATATGGGGAAATGACTATGGCTACACCTTC. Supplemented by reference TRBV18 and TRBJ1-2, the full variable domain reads NAGVMQNPRHLVRRRGQEARLRCSPMKGHSHVYWYRQLPEEGLKFMVYLQKENIIDESGMPKERFSAEFPKEGPSILRIQQVVRGDSAAYFCASSLIWGNDYGYTFGSGTRLTVV.